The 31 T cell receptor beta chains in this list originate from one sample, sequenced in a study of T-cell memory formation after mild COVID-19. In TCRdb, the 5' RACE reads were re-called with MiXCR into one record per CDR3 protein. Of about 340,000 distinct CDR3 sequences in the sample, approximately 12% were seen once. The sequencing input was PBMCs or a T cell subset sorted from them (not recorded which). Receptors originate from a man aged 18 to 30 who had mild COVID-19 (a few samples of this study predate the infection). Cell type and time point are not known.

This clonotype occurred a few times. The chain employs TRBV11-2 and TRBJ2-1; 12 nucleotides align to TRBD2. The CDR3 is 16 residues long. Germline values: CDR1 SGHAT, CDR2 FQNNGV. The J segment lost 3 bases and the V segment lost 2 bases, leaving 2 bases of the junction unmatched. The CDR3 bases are TGTGCCAGCAGCTTACTAGCGGGGGGGTTCTACAATGAGCAGTTCTTC. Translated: CASSLLAGGFYNEQFF.

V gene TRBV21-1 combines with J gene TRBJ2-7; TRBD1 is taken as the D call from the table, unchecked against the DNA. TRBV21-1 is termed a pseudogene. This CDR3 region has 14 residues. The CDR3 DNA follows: TGTGCCAGCATCACCGGCCGGGAAACCCCCGAGCAGTACGTC. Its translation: CASITGRETPEQYV.

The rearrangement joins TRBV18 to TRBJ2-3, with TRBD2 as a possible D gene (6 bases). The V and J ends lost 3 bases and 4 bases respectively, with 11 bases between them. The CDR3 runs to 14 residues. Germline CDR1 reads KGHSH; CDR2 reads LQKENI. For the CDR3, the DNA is TGTGCCAGCTCACCGCAGCGGGTGGCAGATACGCAGTATTTT. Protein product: CASSPQRVADTQYF. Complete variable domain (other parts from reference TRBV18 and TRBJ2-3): NAGVMQNPRHLVRRRGQEARLRCSPMKGHSHVYWYRQLPEEGLKFMVYLQKENIIDESGMPKERFSAEFPKEGPSILRIQQVVRGDSAAYFCASSPQRVADTQYFGPGTRLTVL.

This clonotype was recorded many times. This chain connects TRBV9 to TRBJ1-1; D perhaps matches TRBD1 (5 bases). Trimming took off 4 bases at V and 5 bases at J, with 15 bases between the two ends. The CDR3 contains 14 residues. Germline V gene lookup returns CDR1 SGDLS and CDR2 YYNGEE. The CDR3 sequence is CASSPYGGGTEAFF. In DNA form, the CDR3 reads TGTGCCAGCAGCCCCTACGGCGGGGGGACTGAAGCTTTCTTT. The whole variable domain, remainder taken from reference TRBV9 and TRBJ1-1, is DSGVTQTPKHLITATGQRVTLRCSPRSGDLSVYWYQQSLDQGLQFLIQYYNGEERAKGNILERFSAQQFPDLHSELNLSSLELGDSALYFCASSPYGGGTEAFFGQGTRLTVV.

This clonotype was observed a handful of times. In DNA, the CDR3 is TGTGCCAGCAGACCGGTCCGGGACGGAGAATATGGCTACACCTTC. This translates into CASRPVRDGEYGYTF. The rearrangement joins TRBV7-9 to TRBJ1-2, with D perhaps TRBD1 (5 bases). This CDR3 has 15 amino acids. Looked up from germline, CDR1 is SEHNR and CDR2 is FQNEAQ (reference sequence). Trimming cost V 6 bases and J 5 bases, with 19 bases left between them. Filled out from reference TRBV7-9 and TRBJ1-2, the complete variable domain reads DTGVSQNPRHKITKRGQNVTFRCDPISEHNRLYWYRQTLGQGPEFLTYFQNEAQLEKSRLLSDRFSAERPKGSFSTLEIQRTEQGDSAMYLCASRPVRDGEYGYTFGSGTRLTVV.

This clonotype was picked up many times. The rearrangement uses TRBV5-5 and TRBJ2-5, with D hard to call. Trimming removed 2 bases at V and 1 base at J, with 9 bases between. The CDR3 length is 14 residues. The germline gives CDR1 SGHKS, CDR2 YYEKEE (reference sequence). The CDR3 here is CASSFRGSQETQYF. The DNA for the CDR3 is TGTGCCAGCAGCTTTCGTGGGTCCCAAGAGACCCAGTACTTC.

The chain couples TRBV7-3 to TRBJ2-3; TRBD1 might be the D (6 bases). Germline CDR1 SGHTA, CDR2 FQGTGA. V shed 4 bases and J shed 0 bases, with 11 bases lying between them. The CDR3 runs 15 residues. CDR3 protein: CASSWLGHSTDTQYF. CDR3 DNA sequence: TGTGCCAGCAGCTGGCTGGGACATAGCACAGATACGCAGTATTTT.

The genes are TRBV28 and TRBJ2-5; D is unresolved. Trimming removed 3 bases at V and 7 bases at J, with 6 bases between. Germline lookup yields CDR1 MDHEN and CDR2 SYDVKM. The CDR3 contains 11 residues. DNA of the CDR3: TGTGCCAGCAGTTTCTCCGGGACCCAGTACTTC. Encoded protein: CASSFSGTQYF. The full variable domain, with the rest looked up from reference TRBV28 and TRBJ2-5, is DVKVTQSSRYLVKRTGEKVFLECVQDMDHENMFWYRQDPGLGLRLIYFSYDVKMKEKGDIPEGYSVSREKKERFSLILESASTNQTSMYLCASSFSGTQYFGPGTRLLVL.

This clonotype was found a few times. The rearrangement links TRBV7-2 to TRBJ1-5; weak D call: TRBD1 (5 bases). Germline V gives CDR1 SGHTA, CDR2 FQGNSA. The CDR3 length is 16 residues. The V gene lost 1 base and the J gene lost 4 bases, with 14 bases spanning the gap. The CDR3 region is CASSLESGRQNQPQHF. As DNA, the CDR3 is TGTGCCAGCAGCTTAGAGTCTGGGCGACAGAATCAGCCCCAGCATTTT.

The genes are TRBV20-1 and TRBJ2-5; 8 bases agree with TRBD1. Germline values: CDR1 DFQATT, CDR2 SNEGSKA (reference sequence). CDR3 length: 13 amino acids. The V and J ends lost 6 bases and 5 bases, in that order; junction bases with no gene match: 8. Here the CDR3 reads CSARGRGHETQYF. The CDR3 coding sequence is TGCAGTGCGAGGGGCAGGGGGCACGAGACCCAGTACTTC.

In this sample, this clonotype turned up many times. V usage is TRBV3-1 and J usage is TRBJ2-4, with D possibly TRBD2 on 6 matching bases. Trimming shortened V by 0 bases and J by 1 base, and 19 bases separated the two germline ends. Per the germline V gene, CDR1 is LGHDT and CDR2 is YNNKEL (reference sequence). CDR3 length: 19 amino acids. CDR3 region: CASSQERDSRNGAKNIQYF. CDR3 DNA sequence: TGTGCCAGCAGCCAAGAGCGGGACTCAAGAAACGGTGCCAAAAACATTCAGTACTTC. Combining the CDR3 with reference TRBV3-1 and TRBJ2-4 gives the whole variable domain DTAVSQTPKYLVTQMGNDKSIKCEQNLGHDTMYWYKQDSKKFLKIMFSYNNKELIINETVPNRFSPKSPDKAHLNLHINSLELGDSAVYFCASSQERDSRNGAKNIQYFGAGTRLSVL.

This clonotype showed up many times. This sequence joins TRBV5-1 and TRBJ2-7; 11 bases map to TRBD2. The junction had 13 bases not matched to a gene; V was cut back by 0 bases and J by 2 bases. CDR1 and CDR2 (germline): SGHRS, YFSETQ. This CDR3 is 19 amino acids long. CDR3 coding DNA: TGCGCCAGCAGCTTGGTGGAGGCTAGCGGGGGGTCCAGTACCTACGAGCAGTACTTC. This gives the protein CASSLVEASGGSSTYEQYF.

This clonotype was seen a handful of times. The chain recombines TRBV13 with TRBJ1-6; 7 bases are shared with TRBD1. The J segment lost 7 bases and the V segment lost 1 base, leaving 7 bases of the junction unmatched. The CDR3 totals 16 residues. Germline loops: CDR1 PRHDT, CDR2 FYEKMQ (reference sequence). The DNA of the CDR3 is TGTGCCAGCAGCTTAGCAGGGGGATTGGTGAATTCACCCCTCCACTTT. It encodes CASSLAGGLVNSPLHF.

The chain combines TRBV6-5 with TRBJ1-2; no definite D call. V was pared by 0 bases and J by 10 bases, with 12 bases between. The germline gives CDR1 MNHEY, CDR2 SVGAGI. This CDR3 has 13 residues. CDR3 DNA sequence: TGTGCCAGCAGTTACTCCCTACAGACGGACTACACCTTC. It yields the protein CASSYSLQTDYTF.

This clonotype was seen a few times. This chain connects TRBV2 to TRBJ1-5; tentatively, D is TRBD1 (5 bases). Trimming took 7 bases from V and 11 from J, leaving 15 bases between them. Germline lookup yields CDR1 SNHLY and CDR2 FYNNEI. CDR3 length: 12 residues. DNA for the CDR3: TGTGCCAGCACGAGACAGCCACCTTCCCAGCATTTT. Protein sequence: CASTRQPPSQHF.

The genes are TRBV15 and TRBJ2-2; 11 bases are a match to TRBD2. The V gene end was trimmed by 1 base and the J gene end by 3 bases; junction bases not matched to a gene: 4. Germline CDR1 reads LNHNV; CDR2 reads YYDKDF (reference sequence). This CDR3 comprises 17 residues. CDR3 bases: TGTGCCACCAGCAGAGGGGTAGCGGGGGGGCACACCGGGGAGCTGTTTTTT. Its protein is CATSRGVAGGHTGELFF.

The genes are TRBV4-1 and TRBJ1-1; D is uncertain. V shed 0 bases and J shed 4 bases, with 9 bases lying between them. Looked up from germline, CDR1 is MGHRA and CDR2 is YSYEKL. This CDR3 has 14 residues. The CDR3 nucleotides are TGCGCCAGCAGCCAAGACCATTTCTCCACTGAAGCTTTCTTT. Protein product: CASSQDHFSTEAFF.

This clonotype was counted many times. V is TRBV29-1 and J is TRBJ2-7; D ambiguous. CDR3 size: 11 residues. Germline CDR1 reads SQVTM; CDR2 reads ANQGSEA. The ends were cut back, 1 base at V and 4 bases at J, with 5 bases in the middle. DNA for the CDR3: TGCAGCGTTGAAGTCCGGTACGAGCAGTACTTC. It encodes CSVEVRYEQYF.

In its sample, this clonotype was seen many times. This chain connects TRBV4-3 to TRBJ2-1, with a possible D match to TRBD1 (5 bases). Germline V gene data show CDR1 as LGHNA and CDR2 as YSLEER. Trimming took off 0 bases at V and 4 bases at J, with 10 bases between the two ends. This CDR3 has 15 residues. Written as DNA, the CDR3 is TGCGCCAGCAGCCAAGAAGGGGATTCATACAATGAGCAGTTCTTC. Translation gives CASSQEGDSYNEQFF.

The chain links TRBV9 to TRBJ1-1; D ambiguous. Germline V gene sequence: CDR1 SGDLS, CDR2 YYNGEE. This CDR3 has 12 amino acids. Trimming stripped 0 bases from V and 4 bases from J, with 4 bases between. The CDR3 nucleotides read TGTGCCAGCAGCGTAGGGGGCACTGAAGCTTTCTTT. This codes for CASSVGGTEAFF.

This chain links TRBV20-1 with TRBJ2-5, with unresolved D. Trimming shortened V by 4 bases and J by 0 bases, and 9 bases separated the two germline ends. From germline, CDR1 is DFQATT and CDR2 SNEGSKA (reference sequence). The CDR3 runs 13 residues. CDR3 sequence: CSATSTHQETQYF. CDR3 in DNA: TGCAGTGCTACATCCACACACCAAGAGACCCAGTACTTC.

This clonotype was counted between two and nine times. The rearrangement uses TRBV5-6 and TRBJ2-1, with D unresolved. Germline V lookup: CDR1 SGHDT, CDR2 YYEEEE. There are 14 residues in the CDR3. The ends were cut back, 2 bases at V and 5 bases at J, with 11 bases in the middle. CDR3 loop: CASSFPRYDNEQFF. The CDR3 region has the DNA TGTGCCAGCAGCTTCCCTCGGTATGACAATGAGCAGTTCTTC.

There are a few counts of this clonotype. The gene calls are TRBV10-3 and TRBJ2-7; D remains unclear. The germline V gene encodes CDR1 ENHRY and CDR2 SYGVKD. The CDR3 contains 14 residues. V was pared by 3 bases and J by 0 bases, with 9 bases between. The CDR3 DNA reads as TGTGCCATCAGTGAAACGGCAGCCTCCTACGAGCAGTACGTC. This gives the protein CAISETAASYEQYV.

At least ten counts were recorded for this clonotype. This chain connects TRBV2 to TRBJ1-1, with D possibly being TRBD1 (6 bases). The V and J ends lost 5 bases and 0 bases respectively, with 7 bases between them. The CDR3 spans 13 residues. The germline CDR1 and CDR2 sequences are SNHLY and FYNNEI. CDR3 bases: TGTGCCAGCAGTACAGGGTTGAACACTGAAGCTTTCTTT. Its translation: CASSTGLNTEAFF.

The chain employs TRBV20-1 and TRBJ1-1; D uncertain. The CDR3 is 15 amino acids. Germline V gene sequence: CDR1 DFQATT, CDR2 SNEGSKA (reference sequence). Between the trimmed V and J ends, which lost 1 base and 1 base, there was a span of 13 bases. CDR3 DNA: TGCAGTGCTAGAGTCTTCGGATCGGGGAACACTGAAGCTTTCTTT. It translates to CSARVFGSGNTEAFF.

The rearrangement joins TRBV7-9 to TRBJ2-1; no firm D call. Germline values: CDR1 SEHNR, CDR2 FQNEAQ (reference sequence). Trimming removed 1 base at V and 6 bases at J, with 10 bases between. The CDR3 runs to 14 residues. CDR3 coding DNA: TGTGCCAGCAGCTTAGGCCTTTGGGCCAATGAGCAGTTCTTC. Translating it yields CASSLGLWANEQFF.

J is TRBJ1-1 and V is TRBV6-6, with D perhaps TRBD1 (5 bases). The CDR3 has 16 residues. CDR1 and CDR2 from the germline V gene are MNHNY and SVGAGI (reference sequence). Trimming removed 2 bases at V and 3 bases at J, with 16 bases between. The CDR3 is CASSYDLGGGDTEAFF. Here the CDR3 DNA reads TGTGCCAGCAGTTACGATTTGGGGGGTGGGGACACTGAAGCTTTCTTT.

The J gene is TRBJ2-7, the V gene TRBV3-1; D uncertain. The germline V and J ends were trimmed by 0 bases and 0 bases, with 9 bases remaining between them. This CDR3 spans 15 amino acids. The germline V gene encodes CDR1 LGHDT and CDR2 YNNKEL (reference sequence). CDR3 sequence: CASSQDKARSYEQYF. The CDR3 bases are TGTGCCAGCAGCCAAGATAAGGCCCGCTCCTACGAGCAGTACTTC.

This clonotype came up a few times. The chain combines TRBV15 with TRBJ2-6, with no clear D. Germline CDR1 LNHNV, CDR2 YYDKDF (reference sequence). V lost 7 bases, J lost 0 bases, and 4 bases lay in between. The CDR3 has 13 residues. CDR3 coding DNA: TGTGCCACCAAGGCCTCTGGGGCCAACGTCCTGACTTTC. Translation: CATKASGANVLTF.

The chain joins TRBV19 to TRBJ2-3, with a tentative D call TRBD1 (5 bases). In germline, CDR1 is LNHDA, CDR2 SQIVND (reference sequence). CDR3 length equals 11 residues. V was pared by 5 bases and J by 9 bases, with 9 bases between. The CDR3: CASSAGHTQYF. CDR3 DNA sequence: TGTGCCAGTAGTGCCGGACACACGCAGTATTTT.

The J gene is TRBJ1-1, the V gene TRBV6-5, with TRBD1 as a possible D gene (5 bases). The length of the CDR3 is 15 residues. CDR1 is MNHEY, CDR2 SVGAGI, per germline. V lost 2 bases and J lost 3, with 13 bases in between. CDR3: CASSYAGGDDTEAFF. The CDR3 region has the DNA TGTGCCAGCAGTTACGCGGGGGGAGACGACACTGAAGCTTTCTTT.